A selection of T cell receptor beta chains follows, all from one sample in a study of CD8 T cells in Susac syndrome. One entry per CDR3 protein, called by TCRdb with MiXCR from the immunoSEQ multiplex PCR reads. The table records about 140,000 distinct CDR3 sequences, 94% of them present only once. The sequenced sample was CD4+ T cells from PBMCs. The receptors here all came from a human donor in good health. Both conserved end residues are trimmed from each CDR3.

cdr3_aa: ASSQEVITYGYT; v_call: TRBV7-9; j_call: TRBJ1-2
cdr3_aa: AISLIIAGGPRNEQF; v_call: TRBV10-3; j_call: TRBJ2-1
cdr3_aa: ASSEFGNQETQY; v_call: TRBV2; j_call: TRBJ2-5
cdr3_aa: ASSLAGMGYGYT; v_call: TRBV5-4; j_call: TRBJ1-2
cdr3_aa: ASSRPGGQPQH; v_call: TRBV27; j_call: TRBJ1-5
cdr3_aa: AWSGGSRLFTGELF; v_call: TRBV30; j_call: TRBJ2-2
cdr3_aa: ASRKGADTQY; v_call: TRBV5-1; j_call: TRBJ2-3
cdr3_aa: AISGRQGGADTQY; v_call: TRBV10-3; j_call: TRBJ2-3
cdr3_aa: AWSVQQGASYT; v_call: TRBV30; j_call: TRBJ1-2
cdr3_aa: ASSPGRSNEQF; v_call: TRBV5-1; j_call: TRBJ2-1
cdr3_aa: ASSPDGNTEAF; v_call: TRBV18; j_call: TRBJ1-1
cdr3_aa: ASSLYRDRGLYEQY; v_call: TRBV7-9; j_call: TRBJ2-7
cdr3_aa: ASSLGRRDTQY; v_call: TRBV5-6; j_call: TRBJ2-3
cdr3_aa: ASSQLNFIGTYEQY; v_call: TRBV14; j_call: TRBJ2-7
cdr3_aa: ASSLRGLSSSYNEQF; v_call: TRBV7-9; j_call: TRBJ2-1
cdr3_aa: ASSLGGGSNQPQH; v_call: TRBV7-2; j_call: TRBJ1-5
cdr3_aa: ASSSSRTGHPETQY; v_call: TRBV5-1; j_call: TRBJ2-5